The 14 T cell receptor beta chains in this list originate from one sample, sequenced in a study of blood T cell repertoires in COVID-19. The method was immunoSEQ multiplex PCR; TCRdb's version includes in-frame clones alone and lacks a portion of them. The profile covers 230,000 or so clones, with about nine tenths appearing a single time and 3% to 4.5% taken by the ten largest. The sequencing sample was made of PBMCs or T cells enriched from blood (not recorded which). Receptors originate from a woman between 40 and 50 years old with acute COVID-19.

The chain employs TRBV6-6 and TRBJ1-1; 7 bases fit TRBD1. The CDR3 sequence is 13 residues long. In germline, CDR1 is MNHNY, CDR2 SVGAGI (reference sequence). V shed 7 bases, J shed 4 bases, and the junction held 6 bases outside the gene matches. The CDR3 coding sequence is TGTGCCAGCATCCAGGGGGTTTTCACTGAAGCTTTCTTT. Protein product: CASIQGVFTEAFF.

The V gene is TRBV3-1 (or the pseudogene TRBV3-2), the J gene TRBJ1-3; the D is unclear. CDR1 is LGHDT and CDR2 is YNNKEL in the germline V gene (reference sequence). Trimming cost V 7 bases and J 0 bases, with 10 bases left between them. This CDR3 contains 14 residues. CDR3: CASKGSSSGNTIYF. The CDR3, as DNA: TGTGCCAGCAAAGGGAGCTCCTCTGGAAACACCATATATTTT.

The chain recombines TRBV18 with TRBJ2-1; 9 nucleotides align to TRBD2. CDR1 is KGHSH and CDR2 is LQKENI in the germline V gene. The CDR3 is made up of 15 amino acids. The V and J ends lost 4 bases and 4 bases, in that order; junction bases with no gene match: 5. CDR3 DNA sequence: TGTGCCAGCTCACTAAGGACTAGCGAATACAATGAGCAGTTCTTC. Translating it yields CASSLRTSEYNEQFF.

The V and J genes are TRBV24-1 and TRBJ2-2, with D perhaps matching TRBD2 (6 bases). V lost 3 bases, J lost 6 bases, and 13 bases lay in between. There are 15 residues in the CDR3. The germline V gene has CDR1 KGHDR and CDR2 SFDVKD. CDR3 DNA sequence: TGTGCCACCAGTGATCGGGGAGGAATGGCCGGGGAGCTGTTTTTT. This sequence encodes CATSDRGGMAGELFF.

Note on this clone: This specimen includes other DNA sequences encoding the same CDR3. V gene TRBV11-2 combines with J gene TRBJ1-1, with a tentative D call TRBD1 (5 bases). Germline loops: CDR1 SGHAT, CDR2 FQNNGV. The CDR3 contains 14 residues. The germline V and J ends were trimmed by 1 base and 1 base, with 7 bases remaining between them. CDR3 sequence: CASSLAGGNTEAFF. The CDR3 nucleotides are TGTGCCAGCAGCTTAGCCGGGGGGAACACTGAAGCTTTCTTT.

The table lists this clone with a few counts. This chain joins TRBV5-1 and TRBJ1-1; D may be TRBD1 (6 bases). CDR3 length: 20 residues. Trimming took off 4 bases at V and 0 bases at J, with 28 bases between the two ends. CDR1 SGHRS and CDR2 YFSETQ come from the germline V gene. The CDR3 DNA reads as TGCGCCAGCAGCCCGGGGGGGGGCGCGAGTCGGACCGGGGTGAACACTGAAGCTTTCTTT. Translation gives CASSPGGGASRTGVNTEAFF.

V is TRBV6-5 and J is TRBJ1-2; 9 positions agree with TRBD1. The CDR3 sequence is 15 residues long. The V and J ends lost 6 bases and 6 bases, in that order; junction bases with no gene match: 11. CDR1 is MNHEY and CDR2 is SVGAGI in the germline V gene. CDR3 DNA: TGTGCCAGCAGGGACCGGCGGGGGACAGGGAATGGCTACACCTTC. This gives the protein CASRDRRGTGNGYTF.

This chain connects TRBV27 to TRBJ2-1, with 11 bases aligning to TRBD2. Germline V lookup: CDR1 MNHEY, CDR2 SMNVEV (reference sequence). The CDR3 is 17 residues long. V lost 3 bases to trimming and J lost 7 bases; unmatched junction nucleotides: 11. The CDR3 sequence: CASSFLSGGALGNEQFF. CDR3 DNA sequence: TGTGCCAGCAGTTTTCTTAGCGGGGGGGCCCTAGGGAATGAGCAGTTCTTC.

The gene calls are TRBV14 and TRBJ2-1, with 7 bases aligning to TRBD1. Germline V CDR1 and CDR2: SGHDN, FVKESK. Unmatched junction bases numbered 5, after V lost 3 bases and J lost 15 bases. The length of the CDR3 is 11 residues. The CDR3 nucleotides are TGTGCCAGCAGCCAGACAGGGACCCCGTTCTTC. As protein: CASSQTGTPFF.

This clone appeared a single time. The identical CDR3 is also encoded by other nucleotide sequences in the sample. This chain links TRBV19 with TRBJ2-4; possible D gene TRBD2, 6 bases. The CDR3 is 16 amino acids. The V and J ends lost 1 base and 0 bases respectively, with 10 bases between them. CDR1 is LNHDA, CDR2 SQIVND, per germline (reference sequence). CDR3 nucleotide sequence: TGTGCCAGTAGTATAGCGTTGGGACTAGCCAAAAACATTCAGTACTTC. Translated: CASSIALGLAKNIQYF.

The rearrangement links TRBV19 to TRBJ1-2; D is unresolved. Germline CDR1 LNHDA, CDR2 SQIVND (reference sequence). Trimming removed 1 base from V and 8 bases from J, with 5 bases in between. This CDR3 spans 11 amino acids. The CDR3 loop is CASSIGGGYTF. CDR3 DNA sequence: TGTGCCAGTAGTATAGGCGGAGGCTACACCTTC.

CDR3 coding DNA: TGTGCCAGCAGTGACAGACAGGGAGCAGATACGCAGTATTTT. Its translation: CASSDRQGADTQYF. V and J are TRBV6-1 and TRBJ2-3, with 7 positions matching TRBD1. CDR1 and CDR2 from the germline V gene are MNHNS and SASEGT. CDR3 length: 14 amino acids. Trimming removed 3 bases from V and 4 bases from J; junction bases left unmatched: 4.

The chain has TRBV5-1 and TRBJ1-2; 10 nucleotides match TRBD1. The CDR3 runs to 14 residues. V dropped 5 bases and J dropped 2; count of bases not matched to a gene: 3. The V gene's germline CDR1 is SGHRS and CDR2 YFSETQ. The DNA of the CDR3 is TGCGCCAGCAGAGAGGGACAGGGGAACTATGGCTACACCTTC. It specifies CASREGQGNYGYTF.

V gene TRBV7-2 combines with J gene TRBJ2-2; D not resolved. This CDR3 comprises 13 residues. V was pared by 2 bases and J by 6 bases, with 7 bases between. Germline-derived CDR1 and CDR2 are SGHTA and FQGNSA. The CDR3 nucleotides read TGTGCCAGCAGCTTAAATCTTCCCGGGGAGCTGTTTTTT. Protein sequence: CASSLNLPGELFF.